This TCR beta chain was obtained from a study of blood T cells in healthy people across ages. In the study overall: Roughly one uniquely barcoded beta molecule per two T cells was captured.

This clonotype has more than one count but fewer than ten. Combining a sample-barcoded 5' primer with a J-beta primer mix, a second PCR ran for roughly 7 to 12 cycles. Researchers report that each sample yielded at least 3 million CDR3-containing paired-end reads. TCRdb re-analysed the 5' RACE reads in MiXCR, keeping a single row per CDR3 protein. This sample carries around 780,000 distinct CDR3 sequences, 20% to 30% of them seen once, and the ten largest clones take 2.5% to 3.5%. This CDR3 contains 14 residues. Trimming took off 5 bases at V and 2 bases at J, with 13 bases between the two ends. This same sample was also taken into another study, of T cells of mothers and their children. In that study: Amplification in the second PCR used the M1S primer, which added sample barcodes and 2-4 random nucleotides.

This sequence originates from a boy aged 5-17 years in good health. This chain links TRBV12-3 or TRBV12-4 with TRBJ2-7; D is perhaps TRBD2 (6 bases). The sequenced material came from blood. The CDR3 loop reads CASSAGTAAYEQYF. In DNA form, the CDR3 reads TGTGCCAGCAGTGCCGGGACTGCAGCCTACGAGCAGTACTTC.